This note documents a single T cell receptor (beta chain) sequence. Its target antigen remains unknown. Qualities for individual bases were not recorded, and no much larger clone is one base off. The CDR3, cysteine through phenylalanine, is 15 amino acids long. Of the read, only the CDR3 DNA is kept; its 45 bases are in frame from base 1. CDR1 and CDR2 were assigned from the germline V gene (reference sequence) as MNHEY and SMNVEV. V lost 6 bases and J lost 2 bases; the stretch between them is 14 bases long. This sample stems from a study of T cell repertoires in cytomegalovirus infection (dated by TCRdb to the late 2010s). Study-wide context: The peptide stimulations were aimed at well-studied HLA-B-restricted epitopes as well as recently identified HLA-C-restricted CMV epitopes, whose presentation resists viral immunomodulation. Donor HLA type was relevant to the analysis, because carriage of CMV infection together with the matching HLA type was indicated by public TCR beta signatures. General conclusions and limits of the study: In both this cohort and an independent roughly 350-donor cohort, the cumulative frequency of public TCR beta family members distinguished carriers of CMV infection plus the relevant HLA type. The ex vivo response was dominated by HLA-C-restricted CMV-specific TCR beta clonotypes, and the single most frequent clonotype in two of eight donors was supplied by these HLA-C-restricted clonotypes.

Sequencing used an Illumina HiSeq 1500. TCRdb redid the processing of the public reads, applying fastp at Q25 and MiXCR, and retained in-frame beta chains. Here each entry gathers all rows of one CDR3 protein and keeps the most common genes and DNA. The sample table shows 900,000 to 950,000 distinct CDR3 sequences, and roughly 30% are seen once. The top ten clonotypes cover roughly 13% of the sample. Interpreted using the paper, the treatment or condition label stands for: in vitro stimulation with specific CMV peptide epitopes to enrich CMV-specific T cells. The V and J genes are TRBV27 and TRBJ2-1; possibly the D gene is TRBD2, per 6 matching bases. The sequence was obtained from a human donor in good health (CMV status not recorded). Some clones in this sample may be carry-over from other donors' samples. The source was cultured CD8+ T cells from PBMCs, collected from culture after CMV antigen stimulation. The CDR3 in this case is CASSRSGVPYNEQFF. The sequenced DNA is TGTGCCAGCAGCCGATCGGGGGTTCCCTACAATGAGCAGTTCTTC.